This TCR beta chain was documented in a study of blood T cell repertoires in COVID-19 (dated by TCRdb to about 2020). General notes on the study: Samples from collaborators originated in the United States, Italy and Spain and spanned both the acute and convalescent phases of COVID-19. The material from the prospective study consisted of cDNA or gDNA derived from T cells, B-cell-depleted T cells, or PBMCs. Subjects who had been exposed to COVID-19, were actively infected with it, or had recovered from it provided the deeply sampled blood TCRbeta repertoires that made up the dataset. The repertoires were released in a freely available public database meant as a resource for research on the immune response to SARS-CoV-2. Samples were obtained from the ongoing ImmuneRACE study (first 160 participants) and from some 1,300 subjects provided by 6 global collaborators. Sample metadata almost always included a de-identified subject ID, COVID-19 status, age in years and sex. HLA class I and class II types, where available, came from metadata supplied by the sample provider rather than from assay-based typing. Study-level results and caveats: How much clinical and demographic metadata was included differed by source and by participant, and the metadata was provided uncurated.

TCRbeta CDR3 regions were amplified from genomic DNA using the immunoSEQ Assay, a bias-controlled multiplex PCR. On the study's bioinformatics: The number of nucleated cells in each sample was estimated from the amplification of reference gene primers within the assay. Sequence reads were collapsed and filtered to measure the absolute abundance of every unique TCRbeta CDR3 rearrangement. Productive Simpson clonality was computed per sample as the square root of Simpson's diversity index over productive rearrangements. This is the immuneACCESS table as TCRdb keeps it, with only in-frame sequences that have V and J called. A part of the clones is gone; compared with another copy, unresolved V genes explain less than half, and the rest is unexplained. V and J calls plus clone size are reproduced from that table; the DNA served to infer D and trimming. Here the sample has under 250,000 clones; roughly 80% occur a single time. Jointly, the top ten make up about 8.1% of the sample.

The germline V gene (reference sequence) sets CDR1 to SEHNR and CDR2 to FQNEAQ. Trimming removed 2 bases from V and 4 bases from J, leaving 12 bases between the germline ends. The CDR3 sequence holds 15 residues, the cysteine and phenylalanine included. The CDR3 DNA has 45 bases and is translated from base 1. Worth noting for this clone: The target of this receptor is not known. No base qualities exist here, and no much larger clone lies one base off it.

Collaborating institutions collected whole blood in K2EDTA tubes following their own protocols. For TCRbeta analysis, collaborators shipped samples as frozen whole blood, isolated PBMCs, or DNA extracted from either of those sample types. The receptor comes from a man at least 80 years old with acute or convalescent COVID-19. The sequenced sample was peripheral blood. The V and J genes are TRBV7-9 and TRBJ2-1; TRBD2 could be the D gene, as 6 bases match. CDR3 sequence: CASSLWRVFYNEQFF. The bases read TGTGCCAGCAGCTTATGGAGGGTTTTTTACAATGAGCAGTTCTTC.